This TCR beta chain is drawn from a study of graft-versus-host responses after intestinal transplantation. The overall study: Recipients received multivisceral, liver-intestinal, or isolated intestinal transplants. The recipients all started with anti-thymocyte globulin induction and then took tacrolimus and steroids for roughly three years. The study, taken as a whole, reports: The marrow of recipients harbored GvH clones, and ileum or blood showed some of them first. Allograft clonal ratios (graft-versus-host to host-versus-graft) were high in patients who had graft-donor T cell macrochimerism.

With regard to this clone: Its specificity is not known.

Sequenced by immunoSEQ multiplex PCR; TCRdb stores in-frame clones only, minus some. This table holds tens of thousands of clones, around 92% found once. The CDR3 length is 18 residues. The junction had 14 bases not matched to a gene; V was cut back by 0 bases and J by 6 bases. Germline values: CDR1 SGHTA, CDR2 FQGTGA. Sequenced material: unstimulated CD8+ T cells sorted from spleen or lymph node cells, taken before intestinal transplant. This clonotype was sampled from a human donor who received an intestinal transplant. This rearrangement joins TRBV7-3 to TRBJ2-3, with 8 bases fitting TRBD2. The CDR3 protein is CASSLTGQRGIFTDTQYF. The CDR3, as DNA: TGTGCCAGCAGCTTAACGGGCCAGCGGGGGATTTTCACGGATACGCAGTATTTT. Full variable domain (missing parts from reference TRBV7-3 and TRBJ2-3): GAGVSQTPSNKVTEKGKYVELRCDPISGHTALYWYRQSLGQGPEFLIYFQGTGAADDSGLPNDRFFAVRPEGSVSTLKIQRTERGDSAVYLCASSLTGQRGIFTDTQYFGPGTRLTVL.